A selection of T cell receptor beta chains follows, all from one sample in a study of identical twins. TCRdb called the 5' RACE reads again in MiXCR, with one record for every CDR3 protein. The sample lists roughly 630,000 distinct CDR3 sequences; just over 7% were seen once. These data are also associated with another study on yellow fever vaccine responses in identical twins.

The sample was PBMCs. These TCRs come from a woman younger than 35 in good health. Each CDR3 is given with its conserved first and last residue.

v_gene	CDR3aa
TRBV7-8	CASSYTGTGWKTQYF
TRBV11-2	CASSLALAGSTDTQYF
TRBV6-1	CASSKGALSDGYTF
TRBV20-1	CSARTSYSYEQYF
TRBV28	CASSLRLMNTGELFF
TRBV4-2	CASSQDGMGPATDTQYF
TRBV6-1	CASSPIAGYNEQFF
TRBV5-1	CASSLAQGSHGYTF
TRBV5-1	CASSQRLAGGGEQFF
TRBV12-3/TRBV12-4	CASSLRGRTFSDTQYF
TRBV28	CASRFARDRALNTEAFF
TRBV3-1	CASSQSREAYEQYF
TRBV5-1	CASSFYGTGAYNSPLHF
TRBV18	CASSPSKQETQYF
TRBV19	CASSPRTAYGYTF
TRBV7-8	CASRNRGNPDTQYF
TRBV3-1	CASSLDTLYQETQYF
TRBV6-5	CASSYPTGGLDTEAFF
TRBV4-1	CASSQSTGYQETQYF
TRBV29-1	CSAGFGVGTEAFF
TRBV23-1	CASNVDSNQPQHF
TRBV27	CASSSSPEAVNQYF
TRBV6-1	CASNLQGTGARYTF
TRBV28	CASSSAGFGHEQYF
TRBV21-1	CASSKVGPTGGVRNTGELFF
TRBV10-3	CAISEDRGSYEQYF
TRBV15	CATSRGHGVAGWYEQFF
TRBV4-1	CASSQESTSMKTQYF
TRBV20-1	CSVARLAGDYEQYF
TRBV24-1	CATSDFRGGNTGELFF
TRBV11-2	CASSQGARQPQHF
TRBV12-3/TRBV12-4	CASNLAGGPGNEQFF
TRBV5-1	CASRPRQGWSLQETQYF
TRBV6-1	CASSTRGGGMLFHEQFF
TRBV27	CASSRGVDYEQYF
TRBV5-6	CASSFTSGRETQYF
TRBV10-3	CAISGERTWSYEQYF
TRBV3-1	CASSQARPGIGNTIYF
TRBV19	CASSIWTSGPYNEQFF
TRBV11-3	CASSLGSSSGNTIYF
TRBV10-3	CAISESSILTDTQYF
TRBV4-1	CASSQVWQNNSPLHF
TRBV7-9	CASSRSGQGEGYEQYF